This TCR beta chain was sequenced during a study of blood T cell repertoires in COVID-19 (dated by TCRdb to about 2020). Regarding the complete study: Samples covering the acute and convalescent phases of COVID-19 were provided by collaborators in the United States, Italy and Spain. The material from the prospective study consisted of cDNA or gDNA derived from T cells, B-cell-depleted T cells, or PBMCs. Deeply sampled blood TCRbeta repertoires from subjects exposed to, actively infected with, or recovered from COVID-19 were included in the dataset. A freely available public database, intended as a resource for researchers studying the immune response to SARS-CoV-2, is where the repertoires were released. The samples were drawn from two sources: the first 160 participants of the ongoing ImmuneRACE study, and 1,200 or so subjects contributed by 6 global collaborators. A de-identified subject ID, COVID-19 status, age in years and sex were almost always included in the sample metadata. Where available, HLA class I and class II types were obtained from metadata supplied by the sample provider rather than from assay-based typing. Results the study describes overall, beyond this receptor: The quantity of clinical and demographic metadata differed by source and by participant and was supplied without curation.

The immunoSEQ Assay, a bias-controlled multiplex PCR, was used to amplify TCRbeta CDR3 regions from genomic DNA. Turning to the authors' computational methods: Nucleated cell counts per sample were estimated from amplification of reference gene primers within the assay. To quantify the absolute abundance of each unique TCRbeta CDR3 rearrangement, sequence reads were collapsed and filtered. Productive Simpson clonality was computed per sample as the square root of Simpson's diversity index over productive rearrangements. Sourced from immuneACCESS, this table was stored by TCRdb with only in-frame sequences that have V and J called. A share of the clones is absent; for the studies checked, an unresolved V gene accounts for under half, and the remainder has no known explanation. Clonal size and the V and J genes are those of that table, whereas D and trimming came from the DNA. The table for this sample lists about 270,000 clones; roughly 79% of them were counted only once. Just under 3% of the sample is in the top ten clones.

Comment on this clone: Its cognate antigen has yet to be identified. One base away there is no much larger clone; base qualities are not given.

The CDR3 runs 15 amino acids, cysteine and phenylalanine included. The DNA shown is the 45-base CDR3, in frame from base 1. The germline V gene (reference sequence) sets CDR1 to MNHNY and CDR2 to SVGAGI. Trimming accounts for 1 base at V and 7 bases at J, while the number of junction bases matched to no gene is 6. Collaborating institutions collected whole blood in K2EDTA tubes following their own protocols. For TCRbeta analysis, collaborators shipped samples as frozen whole blood, isolated PBMCs, or DNA extracted from either of those sample types. The receptor chain draws on TRBV6-6 and TRBJ1-4; 7 nucleotides in the junction match TRBD1. This clonotype was obtained from a woman aged 55-70 years with active or convalescent COVID-19. Input material: peripheral blood. The DNA reads as follows: TGTGCCAGCAGTTACTTCCGGGACAGTGGTGAAAAACTGTTTTTT. Translated, this is CASSYFRDSGEKLFF.